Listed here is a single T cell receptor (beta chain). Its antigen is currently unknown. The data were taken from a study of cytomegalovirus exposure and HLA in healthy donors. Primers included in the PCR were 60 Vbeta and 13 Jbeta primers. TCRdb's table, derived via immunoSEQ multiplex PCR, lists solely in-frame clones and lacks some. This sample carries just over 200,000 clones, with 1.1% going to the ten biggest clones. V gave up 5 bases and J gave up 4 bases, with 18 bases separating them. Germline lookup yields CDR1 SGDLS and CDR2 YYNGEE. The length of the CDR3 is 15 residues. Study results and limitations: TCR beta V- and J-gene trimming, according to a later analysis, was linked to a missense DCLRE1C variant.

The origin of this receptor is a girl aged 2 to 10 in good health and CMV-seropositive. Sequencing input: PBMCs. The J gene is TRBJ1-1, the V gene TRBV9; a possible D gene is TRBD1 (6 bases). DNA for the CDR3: TGTGCCAGCAGTCCTGACCTATCCAGGGGCACTGAAGCTTTCTTT. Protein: CASSPDLSRGTEAFF.